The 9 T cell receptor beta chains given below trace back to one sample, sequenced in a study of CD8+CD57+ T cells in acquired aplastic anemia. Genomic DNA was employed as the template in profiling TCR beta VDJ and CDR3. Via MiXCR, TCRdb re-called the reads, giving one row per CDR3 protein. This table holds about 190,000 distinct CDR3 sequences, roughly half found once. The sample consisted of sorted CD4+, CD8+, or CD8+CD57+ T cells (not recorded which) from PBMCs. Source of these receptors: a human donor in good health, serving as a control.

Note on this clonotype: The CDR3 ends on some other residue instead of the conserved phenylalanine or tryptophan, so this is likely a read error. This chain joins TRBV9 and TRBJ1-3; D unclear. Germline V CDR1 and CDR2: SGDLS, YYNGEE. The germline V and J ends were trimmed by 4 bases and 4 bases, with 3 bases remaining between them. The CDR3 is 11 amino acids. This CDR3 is CASSYGNTIYS. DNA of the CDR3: TGTGCCAGCAGCTACGGAAACACCATATATTCT.

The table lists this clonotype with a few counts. CDR3 in DNA: TGTGCCAGCTCACCGGGGAATAGAGAAGGCAATGAGCAGTTCTTC. Encoded protein: CASSPGNREGNEQFF. V usage is TRBV10-3 and J usage is TRBJ2-1, with a tentative D call TRBD2 (5 bases). This CDR3 comprises 15 residues. Germline V CDR1 and CDR2: ENHRY, SYGVKD. Trimming removed 10 bases at V and 6 bases at J, with 22 bases between.

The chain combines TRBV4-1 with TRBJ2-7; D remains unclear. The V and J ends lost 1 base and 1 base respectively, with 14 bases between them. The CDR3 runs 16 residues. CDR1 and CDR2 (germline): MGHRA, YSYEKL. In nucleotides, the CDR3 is TGCGCCAGCAGCCAAGCGACCGTCGGAAAGTCCTACGAGCAGTACTTC. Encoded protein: CASSQATVGKSYEQYF.

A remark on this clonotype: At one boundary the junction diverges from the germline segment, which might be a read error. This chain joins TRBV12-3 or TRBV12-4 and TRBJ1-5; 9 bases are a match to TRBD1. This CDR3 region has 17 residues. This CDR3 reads CASSLGQGRDSSQPQHF. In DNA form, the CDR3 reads TGTGCCAGCAGTCTAGGACAGGGGAGGGATAGCAGTCAGCCCCAGCATTTT.

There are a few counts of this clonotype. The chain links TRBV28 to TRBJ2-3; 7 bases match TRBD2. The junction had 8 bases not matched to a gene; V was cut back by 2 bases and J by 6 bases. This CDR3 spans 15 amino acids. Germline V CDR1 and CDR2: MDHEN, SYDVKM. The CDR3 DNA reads TGTGCCAGCAGTTTAGGACTAGGGGAGAGGGATACGCAGTATTTT. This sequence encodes CASSLGLGERDTQYF.

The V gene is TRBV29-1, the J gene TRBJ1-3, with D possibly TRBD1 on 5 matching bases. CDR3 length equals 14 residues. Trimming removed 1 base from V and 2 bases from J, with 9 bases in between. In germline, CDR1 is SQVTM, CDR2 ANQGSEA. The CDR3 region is CSVEAEGTGNTIYF. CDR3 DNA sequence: TGCAGCGTTGAAGCGGAGGGGACTGGAAACACCATATATTTT.

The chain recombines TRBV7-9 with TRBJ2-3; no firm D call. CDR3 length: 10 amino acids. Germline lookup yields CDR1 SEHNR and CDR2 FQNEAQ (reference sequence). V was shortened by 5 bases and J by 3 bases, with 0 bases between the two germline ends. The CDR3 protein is CASSTDTQYF. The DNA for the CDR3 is TGTGCCAGCAGCACAGATACGCAGTATTTT.

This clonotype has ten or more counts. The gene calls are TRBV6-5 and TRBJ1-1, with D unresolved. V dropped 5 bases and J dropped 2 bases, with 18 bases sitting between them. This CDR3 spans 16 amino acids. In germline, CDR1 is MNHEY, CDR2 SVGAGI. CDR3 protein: CASSHRRSGGNTEAFF. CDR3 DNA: TGTGCCAGCAGTCACCGGAGGTCGGGCGGCAACACTGAAGCTTTCTTT.

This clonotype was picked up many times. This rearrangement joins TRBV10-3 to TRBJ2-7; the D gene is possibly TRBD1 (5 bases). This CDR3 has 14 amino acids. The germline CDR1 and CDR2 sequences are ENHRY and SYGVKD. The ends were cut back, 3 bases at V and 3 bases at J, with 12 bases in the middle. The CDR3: CAISDGRENYEQYF. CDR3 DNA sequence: TGTGCCATCAGTGACGGCAGGGAAAACTACGAGCAGTACTTC.